This T cell receptor beta chain stems from a study of T cell responses to AZD1222 COVID-19 vaccine. TCRdb keeps only in-frame clones here, not all; method: immunoSEQ multiplex PCR. The data show 85,000 to 100,000 clones, with 85% to 95% seen just once and roughly 12% held by the top ten. A word on this clone: The antigen is unknown.

Notes on the study in general: An increase in Spike-specific TCR breadth and depth was observed after two AZD1222 doses. The CD4 TCRs associated with vaccination extended across spike and predominated at 160-218 and 743-854. The donor cohort was predominantly white British with a female majority, and clonal diversity may have been underestimated. Within unmutated variant regions lay the reported targets of nearly half of spike-specific TCRs.

With 1 base removed from V and 8 bases from J, the gap between germline ends came to 17 bases. The CDR3 consists of 15 residues. Per germline, CDR1 MNHNS and CDR2 SASEGT. Specimen: peripheral blood, collected on day 0 of AZD1222 vaccination. The genes are TRBV6-1 and TRBJ1-2; a weak D match, TRBD1 (5 bases). The TCR sequence derives from an adult in good health. The CDR3 DNA is TGTGCCAGCAGTGAAGTCGGGTTCGGGGCAGAAGGCTACACCTTC. Its protein is CASSEVGFGAEGYTF.